This T cell receptor (beta chain) was sequenced during a study of PD-L1 blockade in urothelial cancer. Study in general: Blood samples had a median of around 140,000 T cells, roughly 84,000 unique TCRs, and clonality 0.08 to 0.085.

Unmatched junction bases numbered 11, after V lost 4 bases and J lost 7 bases. The CDR3 has 15 amino acids. The germline CDR1 and CDR2 sequences are MNHNS and SASEGT. Here immunoSEQ multiplex PCR was the method, and the copy in TCRdb shows in-frame clones only, minus some. The sample holds roughly 87,000 clones, roughly nine tenths seen once. The sample in question was PBMCs, obtained around atezolizumab (anti-PD-L1) treatment. The TCR comes from a woman in her 70s with urothelial cancer. This rearrangement joins TRBV6-1 to TRBJ2-7; 9 bases agree with TRBD2. CDR3 coding DNA: TGTGCCAGCAGTGGTGGACTAGCGACCCCGGGGGAGCAGTACTTC. It yields the protein CASSGGLATPGEQYF.